The 25 T cell receptor beta chains given below trace back to one sample, sequenced in a study of cytomegalovirus exposure and HLA in healthy donors. This PCR relied on a set of 60 Vbeta primers and 13 Jbeta primers. The method was immunoSEQ multiplex PCR; TCRdb's version includes in-frame clones alone and lacks a portion of them. This sample has about 150,000 clones, with 76% found just once. The sequenced sample consisted of PBMCs. These receptors originate from a woman in her 40s in good health and CMV-seronegative.

CDR3 nucleotide sequence: TGTGCCAGCAGCTTTACCTCGGGACTAGCGACATACAATGAGCAGTTCTTC. It codes for CASSFTSGLATYNEQFF. The chain recombines TRBV11-2 with TRBJ2-1; TRBD2 matches at 10 bases. The CDR3 consists of 17 residues. Trimming cost V 3 bases and J 4 bases; bases outside gene matches: 9. Germline CDR1 SGHAT, CDR2 FQNNGV.

This chain links TRBV6-5 with TRBJ1-2; the match to TRBD1 covers 7 bases. Unmatched junction bases numbered 2, after V lost 0 bases and J lost 4 bases. Germline CDR1 reads MNHEY; CDR2 reads SVGAGI. The CDR3 has 14 amino acids. CDR3 in DNA: TGTGCCAGCAGTTACTCCAGGGGGACCTATGGCTACACCTTC. It encodes CASSYSRGTYGYTF.

The chain has TRBV19 and TRBJ2-3; TRBD1 is a possible D gene (6 bases). The CDR3 is made up of 16 amino acids. Trimming pared 1 base from V and 0 bases from J, leaving 11 bases between. Germline values: CDR1 LNHDA, CDR2 SQIVND (reference sequence). CDR3 DNA: TGTGCCAGTAGTATAGGTGGGACACTAAGCACAGATACGCAGTATTTT. It codes for CASSIGGTLSTDTQYF.

This rearrangement joins TRBV7-9 to TRBJ2-7; D is unresolved. The CDR3 is made up of 13 amino acids. In germline, CDR1 is SEHNR, CDR2 FQNEAQ (reference sequence). The V end lost 3 bases, the J end lost 6 bases, and 12 bases lay between the germline ends. DNA for the CDR3: TGTGCCAGCAGCTTCCCATTGTCAGGCGAGCAGTACTTC. Protein: CASSFPLSGEQYF.

The V and J genes are TRBV6-6 and TRBJ2-5, with D hard to call. The CDR3 spans 15 residues. From germline, CDR1 is MNHNY and CDR2 SVGAGI (reference sequence). The V end was cut by 7 bases, the J end by 5 bases, with 20 bases between. CDR3 sequence: CASNQGPDRGETQYF. The CDR3 coding sequence is TGTGCCAGCAACCAAGGCCCCGACCGCGGCGAGACCCAGTACTTC.

The genes are TRBV19 and TRBJ1-1, with unresolved D. The CDR3 loop spans 14 amino acids. The ends were cut back, 2 bases at V and 4 bases at J, with 11 bases in the middle. The germline V gene has CDR1 LNHDA and CDR2 SQIVND (reference sequence). CDR3 in amino acids: CASSISTVGTEAFF. In DNA, the CDR3 is TGTGCCAGTAGTATAAGCACAGTTGGCACTGAAGCTTTCTTT.

This clone occurred once. V and J are TRBV10-1 and TRBJ2-2, with TRBD1 as a possible D gene (6 bases). The CDR3 sequence is 16 residues long. Trimming pared 3 bases from V and 5 bases from J, leaving 16 bases between. CDR1 is WNHNN, CDR2 SYGVQD, per germline (reference sequence). CDR3 in amino acids: CASSEGTTILTGELFF. The CDR3 DNA reads as TGCGCCAGCAGTGAAGGGACAACCATCCTTACCGGGGAGCTGTTTTTT.

As DNA, the CDR3 is TGTGCCAGCAGCTTGGTTGGGGGGGCGGTCCCTGAGCAGTTCTTC. Its protein is CASSLVGGAVPEQFF. V gene TRBV5-6 combines with J gene TRBJ2-1, with D tentatively TRBD2 (7 bases). Trimming took off 0 bases at V and 9 bases at J, with 16 bases between the two ends. Germline V gene data show CDR1 as SGHDT and CDR2 as YYEEEE. The CDR3 runs to 15 residues.

Points on this clone: At one of its ends the junction is not consistent with the germline gene, which may arise from a read error. The chain couples TRBV7-9 to TRBJ2-7; D possibly corresponds to TRBD2 (5 bases). The germline CDR1 and CDR2 sequences are SEHNR and FQNEAQ (reference sequence). This CDR3 is 12 amino acids long. CDR3 coding DNA: TGTTCCAGCAGCTTAGCGATGGGCGTGCAGTACTTC. Amino acid sequence: CSSSLAMGVQYF.

This clone was counted only a few times. The V call is TRBV2, the J call TRBJ1-1; D is possibly TRBD1 (6 bases). This CDR3 is 14 amino acids long. Germline V gene sequence: CDR1 SNHLY, CDR2 FYNNEI. Trimming took off 0 bases at V and 6 bases at J, with 11 bases between the two ends. The CDR3 DNA follows: TGTGCCAGCAGTGAAGCACGCAGGGGCGCTGAAGCTTTCTTT. It specifies CASSEARRGAEAFF.

The sample holds a few counts of this clone. This chain uses TRBV7-9 with TRBJ1-1; D call uncertain. CDR1 and CDR2 (germline): SEHNR, FQNEAQ (reference sequence). Trimming left V 1 base short and J 4 bases short, with 7 bases between. The CDR3 is made up of 13 amino acids. CDR3 nucleotides: TGTGCCAGCAGCTTAGTTGCGGGCACTGAAGCTTTCTTT. Amino acid sequence: CASSLVAGTEAFF.

The V and J genes are TRBV7-9 and TRBJ1-1; 9 bases fit TRBD1. CDR1 is SEHNR and CDR2 is FQNEAQ in the germline V gene (reference sequence). CDR3 length equals 16 residues. After removal of 4 bases from V and 3 bases from J, the junction contained 9 bases not matched to a gene. CDR3 sequence reads: CASSSPLRTGDTEAFF. Written as DNA, the CDR3 is TGTGCCAGCAGCTCCCCCTTAAGGACAGGGGACACTGAAGCTTTCTTT.

The chain combines TRBV10-3 with TRBJ2-3, with 10 bases matching TRBD1. Losses at the gene ends were 9 bases for V and 2 bases for J; bases not matched to a gene: 8. The V gene's germline CDR1 is ENHRY and CDR2 SYGVKD. CDR3 length equals 15 residues. The CDR3 region has the DNA TGTGCCATTTCGACAGGGGGCGCGGCCACAGATACGCAGTATTTT. Residues: CAISTGGAATDTQYF.

This chain connects TRBV15 to TRBJ1-5; 9 bases align to TRBD1. Germline V gene lookup returns CDR1 LNHNV and CDR2 YYDKDF (reference sequence). The V gene end was trimmed by 4 bases and the J gene end by 14 bases; junction bases not matched to a gene: 15. This CDR3 region has 15 residues. The CDR3 reads CATSIGGQGGQHKHF. The CDR3 bases are TGTGCCACCAGCATAGGGGGACAGGGAGGTCAGCATAAGCATTTT. Looking up the rest from reference TRBV15 and TRBJ1-5 gives the full variable domain: DAMVIQNPRYQVTQFGKPVTLSCSQTLNHNVMYWYQQKSSQAPKLLFHYYDKDFNNEADTPDNFQSRRPNTSFCFLDIRSPGLGDTAMYLCATSIGGQGGQHKHFGDGTRLSIL.

CDR3 bases: TGTGCCAGCAGTTACTCCGGGACAGGTTACGAGCAGTACTTC. It codes for CASSYSGTGYEQYF. The chain employs TRBV6-5 and TRBJ2-7, with 8 bases fitting TRBD1. The CDR3 covers 14 residues. V trimming: 0 bases; J trimming: 4 bases; junction bases outside the gene matches: 2. CDR1 and CDR2 (germline): MNHEY, SVGAGI.

The chain employs TRBV7-8 and TRBJ2-7; TRBD2 matches at 10 bases. The CDR3 is made up of 16 amino acids. V dropped 2 bases and J dropped 0; count of bases not matched to a gene: 4. Germline values: CDR1 SGHVS, CDR2 FQNEAQ. The CDR3 DNA is TGTGCCAGCAGCTTAACGATAGCGGGGGGCTCCTACGAGCAGTACTTC. This gives the protein CASSLTIAGGSYEQYF.

The chain employs TRBV7-8 and TRBJ2-7; D is unresolved. The CDR3 is made up of 15 amino acids. Germline V lookup: CDR1 SGHVS, CDR2 FQNEAQ. V gave up 0 bases and J gave up 0 bases, with 9 bases separating them. The CDR3 DNA follows: TGTGCCAGCAGCTTAGCGCTGGCAGGCTCCTACGAGCAGTACTTC. It codes for CASSLALAGSYEQYF.

This clone appeared a few times. The genes are TRBV18 and TRBJ1-1, with 7 bases identical to TRBD1. CDR1 KGHSH and CDR2 LQKENI come from the germline V gene. The CDR3 is made up of 16 amino acids. The V gene end was trimmed by 3 bases and the J gene end by 0 bases; junction bases not matched to a gene: 7. The CDR3 protein is CASSPRGQTLNTEAFF. The CDR3, as DNA: TGTGCCAGCTCACCCCGGGGACAGACCTTGAACACTGAAGCTTTCTTT.

This clone was counted only a few times. This chain connects TRBV7-9 to TRBJ2-7; TRBD1 aligns across 11 bases. The germline V gene encodes CDR1 SEHNR and CDR2 FQNEAQ (reference sequence). Trimming cost V 4 bases and J 3 bases; bases outside gene matches: 2. This CDR3 spans 14 amino acids. The CDR3 DNA reads as TGTGCCAGCAGCTCGGGACAGGGGGACTACGAGCAGTACTTC. As protein: CASSSGQGDYEQYF.

This clone was counted only a few times. The V and J genes are TRBV5-4 and TRBJ1-1; weak D call: TRBD1 (6 bases). The CDR3 spans 15 residues. Germline V gives CDR1 SGHNT, CDR2 YYREEE (reference sequence). Deletions cut 4 bases from V and 1 base from J, with 14 bases between. CDR3 DNA: TGTGCCAGCAGCGCAGGGGCGTTCCCGAACACTGAAGCTTTCTTT. As protein: CASSAGAFPNTEAFF. Full variable domain (remainder filled in from reference TRBV5-4 and TRBJ1-1): ETGVTQSPTHLIKTRGQQVTLRCSSQSGHNTVSWYQQALGQGPQFIFQYYREEENGRGNFPPRFSGLQFPNYSSELNVNALELDDSALYLCASSAGAFPNTEAFFGQGTRLTVV.

V and J are TRBV5-4 and TRBJ2-1; TRBD2 is a possible D gene (6 bases). This CDR3 is built from 15 residues. CDR1 is SGHNT, CDR2 YYREEE, per germline (reference sequence). V lost 0 bases and J lost 7, with 14 bases in between. Written as DNA, the CDR3 is TGTGCCAGCAGCTTGGGCCAAGCTGGGGGGAATGAGCAGTTCTTC. Its protein product is CASSLGQAGGNEQFF.

The chain couples TRBV10-1 to TRBJ1-4, with D unclear. Germline loops: CDR1 WNHNN, CDR2 SYGVQD (reference sequence). The CDR3 has 15 amino acids. This CDR3 reads CAIRYHRTTNEKLFF. The DNA of the CDR3 is TGCGCGATACGTTACCACAGAACAACTAATGAAAAACTGTTTTTT.

The sample holds one count of this clone. The chain combines TRBV15 with TRBJ1-2, with a possible D match to TRBD1 (6 bases). Per the germline V gene, CDR1 is LNHNV and CDR2 is YYDKDF (reference sequence). This CDR3 comprises 14 residues. Trimming left V 0 bases short and J 4 bases short, with 9 bases between. The CDR3 loop reads CATSRDPQGYGYTF. The CDR3 nucleotides read TGTGCCACCAGCAGAGATCCACAGGGCTATGGCTACACCTTC.

The gene calls are TRBV19 and TRBJ1-5; TRBD1 matches 7 bases. V lost 5 bases to trimming and J lost 15 bases; unmatched junction nucleotides: 10. This CDR3 is built from 12 residues. Germline V CDR1 and CDR2: LNHDA, SQIVND (reference sequence). The CDR3 sequence is CASSPPTGMAHF. CDR3 nucleotides: TGTGCCAGTAGTCCACCGACAGGGATGGCGCATTTT.

The chain has TRBV29-1 and TRBJ2-5; 9 bases map to TRBD1. Germline CDR1 SQVTM, CDR2 ANQGSEA. J lost 2 bases, V lost 6 bases, and 7 bases had no gene match. The CDR3 sequence is 14 residues long. The CDR3 reads CSVASGTGQETQYF. Written as DNA, the CDR3 is TGCAGCGTCGCTTCCGGGACAGGGCAAGAGACCCAGTACTTC.